This section outlines one T cell receptor (beta chain) sequence together with its context. Its antigen is still unknown. The primer mix had 60 Vbeta and 13 Jbeta primers. The table came from immunoSEQ multiplex PCR; TCRdb's copy has only in-frame clones and leaves some out. The profile shows hundreds of thousands of clones, about 75% of them singletons. With 6 bases clipped from V and 2 bases from J, the junction kept 5 bases outside the gene matches. Germline lookup yields CDR1 MNHEY and CDR2 SVGAGI. This CDR3 is 14 amino acids long. These data originate in a study of cytomegalovirus exposure and HLA in healthy donors. Study-wide findings and caveats: In a later analysis, around 18,000 TCR beta sequences were associated with HLA alleles at 0.05 false discovery rate. As a later analysis revealed, most CMV-associated TCR beta chains appeared HLA-restricted.

Sequencing was done on a sample of PBMCs. This TCR was sampled from a man aged 18 to 30 in good health and CMV-seronegative. V is TRBV6-5 and J is TRBJ2-7; 9 bases match TRBD1. The CDR3 DNA is TGTGCCAGCAGACTAAGACAGGGGGCCTACGAGCAGTACTTC. Its translation is CASRLRQGAYEQYF.